This T cell receptor beta chain derives from a study of cytomegalovirus exposure and HLA in healthy donors. The PCR contained 60 Vbeta and 13 Jbeta primers. The data were produced by immunoSEQ multiplex PCR, yet TCRdb's version contains in-frame clones alone and is incomplete. In the table there are fewer than 200,000 clones, 80% of which are singletons. In germline, CDR1 is MDHEN, CDR2 SYDVKM. Losses at the gene ends were 3 bases for V and 7 bases for J; bases not matched to a gene: 16. The CDR3 contains 17 residues. The V call is TRBV28, the J call TRBJ2-7, with 9 bases lining up with TRBD1. Material for sequencing was PBMCs. The sequence was collected from a boy between 10 and 17 years old in good health and CMV-seronegative. The CDR3 DNA is TGTGCCAGCAGTTTTATTACCATCGAACAGGGGGCGGGGGAGCAGTACTTC. This gives the protein CASSFITIEQGAGEQYF.